This T cell receptor (beta chain) came from a study of blood T cell repertoires in COVID-19. Symptom resolution, clearance, or two negative PCRs marked donors in Cohort 3 as recovered. Some clones are missing from TCRdb's copy, which holds only in-frame ones; the method was immunoSEQ multiplex PCR. This sample yields hundreds of thousands of clones, of which approximately 90% are seen a single time; 9.5% belongs to the top ten. Trimming took 1 base from V and 6 from J; bases not matched to a gene: 2. Germline CDR1 MNHEY, CDR2 SMNVEV (reference sequence). The CDR3 consists of 15 residues. This rearrangement joins TRBV27 to TRBJ2-4, with 11 bases identical to TRBD1. The receptor's source is a woman aged 40 to 50 who had recovered from COVID-19. Sequencing was done on a sample of PBMCs or T cells enriched from blood (not recorded which). The CDR3 DNA reads TGTGCCAGCAGTTTATGGGGGACAGGGGGAAACATTCAGTACTTC. Translated, it gives CASSLWGTGGNIQYF.